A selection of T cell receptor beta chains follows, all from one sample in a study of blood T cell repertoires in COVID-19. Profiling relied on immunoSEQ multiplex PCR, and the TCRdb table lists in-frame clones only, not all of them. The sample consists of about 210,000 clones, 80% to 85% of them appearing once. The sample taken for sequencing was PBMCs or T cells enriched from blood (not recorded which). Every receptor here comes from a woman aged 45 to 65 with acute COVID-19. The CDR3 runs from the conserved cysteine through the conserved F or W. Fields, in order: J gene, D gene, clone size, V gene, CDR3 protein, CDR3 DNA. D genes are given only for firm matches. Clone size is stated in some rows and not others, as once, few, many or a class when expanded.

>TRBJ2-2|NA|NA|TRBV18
CASSPPIRARGGELFF
TGTGCCAGCTCACCACCTATCAGGGCTCGTGGCGGGGAGCTGTTTTTT
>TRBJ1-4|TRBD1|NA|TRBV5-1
CASGRGTGLDEKLFF
TGCGCCAGCGGGAGGGGGACAGGCTTGGATGAAAAACTGTTTTTT
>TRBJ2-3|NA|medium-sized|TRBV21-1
CASIPGQVGGVIADTQYF
TGTGCCAGCATCCCAGGACAGGTCGGGGGGGTTATCGCAGATACGCAGTATTTT
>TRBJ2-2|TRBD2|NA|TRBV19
CAGSYSGMGGELFF
TGTGCCGGATCATATAGCGGGATGGGCGGGGAGCTGTTTTTT
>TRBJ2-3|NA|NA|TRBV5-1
CASSDSITDTQYF
TGCGCCAGCAGCGACTCGATCACAGATACGCAGTATTTT
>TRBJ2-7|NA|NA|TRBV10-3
CAIRRDSFYEQYF
TGTGCCATCAGAAGGGACTCCTTCTACGAGCAGTACTTC
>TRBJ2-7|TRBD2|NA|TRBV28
CASSRYGGDPYEQYF
TGTGCCAGCAGCCGCTACGGGGGGGACCCCTACGAGCAGTACTTC
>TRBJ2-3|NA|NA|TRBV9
CASSVVGGRPTDTQYF
TGTGCCAGCAGCGTAGTCGGTGGGAGGCCAACAGATACGCAGTATTTT
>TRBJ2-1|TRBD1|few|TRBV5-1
CASSLAGQVYNEQFF
TGCGCCAGCAGCTTGGCCGGACAGGTCTACAATGAGCAGTTCTTC
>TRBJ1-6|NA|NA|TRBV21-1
CASSKVDRAASPLHF
TGTGCCAGCAGCAAAGTTGACAGGGCGGCTTCACCCCTCCACTTT
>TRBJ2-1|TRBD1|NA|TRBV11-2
CASSLTTGPNEQFF
TGTGCCAGCAGCTTAACGACAGGGCCCAATGAGCAGTTCTTC
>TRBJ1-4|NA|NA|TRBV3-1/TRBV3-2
CASSPRPFGPGATNEKLFF
NA
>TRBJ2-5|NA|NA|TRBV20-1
CSAKETQYF
TGCAGTGCCAAAGAGACCCAGTACTTC
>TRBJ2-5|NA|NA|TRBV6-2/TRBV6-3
CASSYSWSGLETQYF
TGTGCCAGCAGTTACTCTTGGTCAGGGTTGGAGACCCAGTACTTC
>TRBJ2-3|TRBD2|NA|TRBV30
CAWSVRWLAGGGDTQYF
TGTGCCTGGAGTGTACGATGGCTAGCGGGAGGGGGAGATACGCAGTATTTT
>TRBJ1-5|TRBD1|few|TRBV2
CASLTGINQPQHF
TGTGCCAGCCTGACAGGGATCAATCAGCCCCAGCATTTT
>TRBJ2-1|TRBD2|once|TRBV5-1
CASSTGLAGGGAYNEQFF
TGCGCCAGCAGCACGGGACTAGCGGGAGGGGGGGCCTACAATGAGCAGTTCTTC
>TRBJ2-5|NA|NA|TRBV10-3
CAISTRETQYF
TGTGCCATCAGCACTCGAGAGACCCAGTACTTC
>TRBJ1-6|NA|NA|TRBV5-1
CASSPDPSSYNSPLHF
TGCGCCAGCAGCCCTGACCCTAGCTCCTATAATTCACCCCTCCACTTT
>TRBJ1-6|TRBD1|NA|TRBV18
CASSSDRGNSPLHF
TGTGCCAGCTCATCGGACAGGGGCAATTCACCCCTCCACTTT
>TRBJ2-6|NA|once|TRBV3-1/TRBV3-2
CASSQGIRAPLDRLSSGANVLTF
TGTGCCAGCAGCCAAGGAATTAGGGCCCCCTTAGACAGGTTAAGCTCTGGGGCCAACGTCCTGACTTTC
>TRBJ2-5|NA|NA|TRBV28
CASSFEGPGSETQYF
TGTGCCAGCAGTTTTGAAGGTCCGGGTTCAGAGACCCAGTACTTC
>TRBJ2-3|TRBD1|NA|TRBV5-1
CASSERTGGSDTQYF
TGCGCCAGCAGCGAAAGGACAGGGGGCTCAGATACGCAGTATTTT
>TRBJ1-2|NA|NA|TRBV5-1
CASSLTVGSSYGYTF
TGCGCCAGCAGCTTGACCGTGGGGAGCAGCTATGGCTACACCTTC
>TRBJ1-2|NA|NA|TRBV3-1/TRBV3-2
CASSQDLAVYGYTF
TGTGCCAGCAGCCAAGATTTGGCTGTCTATGGCTACACCTTC
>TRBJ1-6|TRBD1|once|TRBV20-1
CSASAGQGAYNSPLHF
TGCAGTGCTAGTGCCGGACAGGGCGCCTATAATTCACCCCTCCACTTT
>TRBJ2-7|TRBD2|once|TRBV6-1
CASSEGLAGVYEQYF
TGTGCCAGCAGTGAAGGCCTAGCGGGGGTCTACGAGCAGTACTTC
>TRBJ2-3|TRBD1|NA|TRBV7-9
CASSLHRDRGADTQYF
TGTGCCAGCAGCCTTCACCGGGACAGGGGGGCAGATACGCAGTATTTT
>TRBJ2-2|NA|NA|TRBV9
CASSVGQGTSPSGGELFF
TGTGCCAGCAGCGTAGGACAGGGGACTAGCCCATCAGGCGGGGAGCTGTTTTTT
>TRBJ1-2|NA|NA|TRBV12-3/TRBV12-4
CASSPGQRGYTF
TGTGCCAGCAGCCCAGGACAACGGGGCTACACCTTC
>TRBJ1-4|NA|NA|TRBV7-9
CASSLVGGGPTNEKLFF
TGTGCCAGCAGCTTAGTAGGTGGAGGGCCAACTAATGAAAAACTGTTTTTT
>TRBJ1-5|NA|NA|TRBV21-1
CASSKATGHSQNSNQPQHF
TGTGCCAGCAGCAAAGCAACAGGACACAGCCAAAATAGCAATCAGCCCCAGCATTTT
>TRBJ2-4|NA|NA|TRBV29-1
CSVTGTSNIQYF
TGCAGCGTAACCGGGACATCAAACATTCAGTACTTC
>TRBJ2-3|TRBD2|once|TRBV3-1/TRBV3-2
CASSQYSAGGLDTQYF
TGTGCCAGCAGCCAGTATAGTGCGGGAGGGCTGGATACGCAGTATTTT
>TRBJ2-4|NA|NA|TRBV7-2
CASSITVAKNIQYF
TGTGCCAGCAGCATCACAGTAGCCAAAAACATTCAGTACTTC
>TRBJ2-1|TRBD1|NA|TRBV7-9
CASSPGSGGNEQFF
TGTGCCAGCAGCCCAGGGTCAGGGGGCAATGAGCAGTTCTTC
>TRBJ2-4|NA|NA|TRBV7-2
CASSLDARAKNIQYF
TGTGCCAGCAGCTTAGACGCCAGAGCCAAAAACATTCAGTACTTC
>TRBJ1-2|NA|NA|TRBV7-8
CASSLGQPGYGYTF
TGTGCCAGCAGCTTAGGACAGCCCGGCTATGGCTACACCTTC
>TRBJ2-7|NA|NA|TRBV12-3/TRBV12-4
CASSLQGSYEQYF
TGTGCCAGCAGTTTACAGGGCAGCTACGAGCAGTACTTC
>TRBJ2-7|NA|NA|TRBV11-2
CASSFRGGYEQYF
TGTGCCAGCAGCTTTAGGGGAGGCTACGAGCAGTACTTC
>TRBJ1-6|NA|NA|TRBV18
CASSKDSNSPLHF
TGTGCCAGCTCAAAGGACAGTAATTCACCCCTCCACTTT
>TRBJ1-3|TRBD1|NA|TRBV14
CASSLDRGRGVNTIYF
TGTGCCAGCAGCCTAGACAGGGGGCGAGGCGTAAACACCATATATTTT
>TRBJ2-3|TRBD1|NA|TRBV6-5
CASSFRTGSTDTQYF
TGTGCCAGCAGTTTTCGGACAGGGAGTACAGATACGCAGTATTTT
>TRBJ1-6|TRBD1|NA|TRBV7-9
CASSYGTGGSPLHF
TGTGCCAGCAGCTACGGGACAGGAGGTTCACCCCTCCACTTT
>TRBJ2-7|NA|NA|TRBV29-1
CSVDGQGVREQYF
TGCAGCGTTGATGGCCAGGGCGTACGCGAGCAGTACTTC